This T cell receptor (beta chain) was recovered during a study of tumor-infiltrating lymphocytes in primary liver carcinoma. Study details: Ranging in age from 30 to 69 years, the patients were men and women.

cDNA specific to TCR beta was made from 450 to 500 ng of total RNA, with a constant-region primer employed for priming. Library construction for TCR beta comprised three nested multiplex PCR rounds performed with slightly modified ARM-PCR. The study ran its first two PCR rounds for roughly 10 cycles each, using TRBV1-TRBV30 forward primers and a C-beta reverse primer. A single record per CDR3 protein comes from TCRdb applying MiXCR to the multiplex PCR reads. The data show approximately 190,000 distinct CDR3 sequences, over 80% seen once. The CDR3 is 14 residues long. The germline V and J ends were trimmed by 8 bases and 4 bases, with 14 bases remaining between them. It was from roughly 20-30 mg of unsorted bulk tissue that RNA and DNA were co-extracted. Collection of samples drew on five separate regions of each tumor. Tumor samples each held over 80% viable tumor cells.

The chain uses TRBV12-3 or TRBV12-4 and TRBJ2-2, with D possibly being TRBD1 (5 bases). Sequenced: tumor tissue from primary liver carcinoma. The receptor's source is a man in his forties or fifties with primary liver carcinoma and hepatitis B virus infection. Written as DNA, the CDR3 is TGTGCCAGCTTGGAGACAGCGAGCACCGGGGAGCTGTTTTTT. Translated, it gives CASLETASTGELFF.